The rows below give T cell receptor beta chains drawn from one sample of a study of shared clonotypes between healthy human individuals. Data came from immunoSEQ multiplex PCR; TCRdb stores just in-frame clones and leaves some out. The sample carries 2 million or so clones, approximately 94% recorded once. The sequenced sample was naive CD8+ T cells sorted from blood. These receptors all stem from a man aged 18-30 years in good health. Both conserved end residues are part of each CDR3. The D gene is left open where the match is weak. For some rows the clone size is stated as once, few or many, or as a class when expanded; others skip it.

TRBJ2-7,TRBV5-4,NA,NA,CASSPQGSYEQYF,TGTGCCAGCAGCCCCCAGGGTAGCTACGAGCAGTACTTC
TRBJ2-6,TRBV19,TRBD1,NA,CASSVDRDSGANVLTF,TGTGCCAGTAGTGTAGACAGGGACTCTGGGGCCAACGTCCTGACTTTC
TRBJ1-4,TRBV7-9,NA,NA,CACRGDEKLFF,TGTGCCTGTCGAGGGGATGAAAAACTGTTTTTT
TRBJ2-1,TRBV27,NA,NA,CASTLGAPISYNEQFF,TGTGCCAGCACCTTGGGAGCTCCGATCTCCTACAATGAGCAGTTCTTC
TRBJ1-1,TRBV9,NA,NA,CASSAYPDTEAFF,TGTGCCAGCAGCGCCTACCCAGACACTGAAGCTTTCTTT
TRBJ2-1,TRBV5-5,TRBD2,NA,CASSEGTSGYNEQFF,TGTGCCAGCAGCGAGGGGACTAGCGGGTACAATGAGCAGTTCTTC
TRBJ2-7,TRBV11-2,NA,NA,CASSLGSGNYEQYF,TGTGCCAGCAGCTTAGGGTCAGGGAACTACGAGCAGTACTTC
TRBJ2-1,TRBV4-1,TRBD2,NA,CASSQDWPSGFHNEQFF,TGCGCCAGCAGCCAAGACTGGCCTAGCGGTTTCCACAATGAGCAGTTCTTC
TRBJ1-3,TRBV7-9,NA,NA,CASSSTGPGNTIYF,TGTGCCAGCAGCAGCACGGGACCTGGAAACACCATATATTTT
TRBJ2-5,TRBV9,TRBD2,once,CASSGEGGSAGEQETQYF,TGTGCCAGCAGCGGAGAGGGGGGATCAGCGGGAGAGCAAGAGACCCAGTACTTC